A single sample gave rise to the 17 T cell receptor beta chains below, sequenced in a study of blood T cell repertoires in COVID-19. Method: immunoSEQ multiplex PCR; TCRdb's copy keeps in-frame clones and lacks some. The sample holds around 23,000 clones, around nine tenths seen once. Sequenced: peripheral blood. These receptors were obtained from a man aged 45 to 65 with active COVID-19.

This chain connects TRBV5-1 to TRBJ1-4; TRBD1 matches 8 bases. The germline gives CDR1 SGHRS, CDR2 YFSETQ. This CDR3 has 15 residues. The V and J ends lost 2 bases and 4 bases, in that order; junction bases with no gene match: 4. The CDR3 loop reads CASSFDRGHNEKLFF. The CDR3 region has the DNA TGCGCCAGCAGCTTCGACAGGGGTCATAATGAAAAACTGTTTTTT.

V is TRBV4-3 and J is TRBJ2-5, with D possibly matching TRBD1 (6 bases). Germline lookup yields CDR1 LGHNA and CDR2 YSLEER. CDR3 length equals 16 residues. V was clipped by 0 bases and J by 5 bases, with 16 bases between them. CDR3 DNA: TGCGCCAGCAGCCAAGATCTTTTTCAGGGGTTGGAGACCCAGTACTTC. As protein: CASSQDLFQGLETQYF.

The chain joins TRBV11-1 to TRBJ2-1; tentative D call: TRBD1 (6 bases). Trimming took off 4 bases at V and 3 bases at J, with 16 bases between the two ends. CDR3 length: 16 amino acids. Germline CDR1 reads SGHAT; CDR2 reads FQDESV (reference sequence). The CDR3 region has the DNA TGTGCCAGCAGCTCTAGTAGTGACAGGTACTACAATGAGCAGTTCTTC. Its translation is CASSSSSDRYYNEQFF.

V and J are TRBV19 and TRBJ1-4, with D maybe TRBD1 (5 bases). Trimming removed 7 bases at V and 8 bases at J, with 20 bases between. Germline assignment: CDR1 LNHDA and CDR2 SQIVND (reference sequence). CDR3 size: 15 residues. The CDR3: CASTTGGTKREKLFF. The CDR3 coding sequence is TGTGCCAGTACCACCGGCGGGACCAAAAGGGAAAAACTGTTTTTT.

The chain carries TRBV18 and TRBJ1-2; the D gene is possibly TRBD1 (6 bases). The germline CDR1 and CDR2 sequences are KGHSH and LQKENI. This CDR3 is built from 16 residues. Trimming removed 2 bases from V and 8 bases from J, with 21 bases in between. This CDR3 reads CASSPTGTAFRGGYTF. The CDR3 DNA reads TGTGCCAGCTCACCAACCGGGACCGCTTTTAGGGGGGGCTACACCTTC.

This clone turned up a few times. The V and J genes are TRBV25-1 and TRBJ2-1; D is ambiguous. Deletions cut 4 bases from V and 13 bases from J, with 23 bases between. Germline V lookup: CDR1 MGHDK, CDR2 SYGVNS. CDR3 length: 15 residues. The CDR3 DNA is TGTGCCAGCAGTGGCCCCCAGGCATCCGATACTCGACAGTTCTTC. Translating it yields CASSGPQASDTRQFF.

The chain joins TRBV12-3 or TRBV12-4 to TRBJ2-5, with D possibly being TRBD1 (6 bases). V was clipped by 4 bases and J by 5 bases, with 11 bases between them. This CDR3 has 13 residues. CDR3 sequence: CASSSRGRETQYF. CDR3 nucleotide sequence: TGTGCCAGCAGTTCCAGGGGAAGGGAGACCCAGTACTTC.

The chain uses TRBV3-1 (or the pseudogene TRBV3-2) and TRBJ1-6, with 7 bases identical to TRBD1. There are 14 residues in the CDR3. Germline trimming cut 3 bases from V and 8 bases from J; bases unmatched to any gene: 4. Germline assignment: CDR1 LGHDT and CDR2 YNNKEL (reference sequence). Here the CDR3 DNA reads TGTGCCAGCAGCCATAAGGGGGCCGATTCACCCCTCCACTTT. This encodes CASSHKGADSPLHF.

The sample holds a few counts of this clone. This chain joins TRBV4-2 and TRBJ1-5; D might be TRBD1 (6 bases). The ends were cut back, 4 bases at V and 5 bases at J, with 12 bases in the middle. This CDR3 contains 14 residues. Germline-derived CDR1 and CDR2 are LGHNA and YNFKEQ. The CDR3 sequence is CASSRDRPDQPQHF. The DNA for the CDR3 is TGTGCCAGCAGCCGAGACAGGCCCGATCAGCCCCAGCATTTT.

The V call is TRBV29-1, the J call TRBJ2-5; weak D call: TRBD2 (5 bases). Trimming pared 6 bases from V and 5 bases from J, leaving 10 bases between. The CDR3 runs 11 residues. The germline V gene encodes CDR1 SQVTM and CDR2 ANQGSEA. The CDR3 region has the DNA TGCAGCGTATCCAGAGGGGAGACCCAGTACTTC. Amino acid sequence: CSVSRGETQYF.

The rearrangement links TRBV27 to TRBJ2-5; TRBD1 is a possible D gene (5 bases). The CDR3 spans 15 residues. CDR1 is MNHEY and CDR2 is SMNVEV in the germline V gene (reference sequence). Trimming took 3 bases from V and 3 from J, leaving 14 bases between them. The CDR3 nucleotides read TGTGCCAGCAGTTTCTCCTTTGACAGCAAAGAGACCCAGTACTTC. This codes for CASSFSFDSKETQYF.

The chain employs TRBV3-1 (or the pseudogene TRBV3-2) and TRBJ2-7, with a weak D call TRBD1 (6 bases). The CDR3 runs to 13 residues. Trimming left V 4 bases short and J 7 bases short, with 14 bases between. Germline V gene lookup returns CDR1 LGHDT and CDR2 YNNKEL (reference sequence). DNA of the CDR3: TGTGCCAGCAGCCGAAGGTCACAGGGTGAGCAGTACTTC. Translating it yields CASSRRSQGEQYF.

V and J are TRBV7-8 and TRBJ2-5; D might be TRBD2 (5 bases). The CDR3 loop spans 19 amino acids. V gave up 5 bases and J gave up 1 base, with 26 bases separating them. CDR1 SGHVS and CDR2 FQNEAQ come from the germline V gene. As DNA, the CDR3 is TGTGCCAGCAGCGCCAAAGCGGCAAACTTACTCAGGATCCAAGAGACCCAGTACTTC. Translated, it gives CASSAKAANLLRIQETQYF.

The chain's CDR3 is CASSYSAYSNQPQHF. Here the CDR3 DNA reads TGTGCCAGCAGTTACTCGGCTTATAGCAATCAGCCCCAGCATTTT. The chain is built from TRBV6-5 and TRBJ1-5, with D uncertain. The V end lost 0 bases, the J end lost 0 bases, and 6 bases lay between the germline ends. The CDR3 runs 15 residues. Looked up from germline, CDR1 is MNHEY and CDR2 is SVGAGI.

This clone was observed a handful of times. The rearrangement uses TRBV28 and TRBJ1-2, with a weak D call TRBD1 (6 bases). This CDR3 spans 14 amino acids. Germline CDR1 reads MDHEN; CDR2 reads SYDVKM. Trimming pared 3 bases from V and 7 bases from J, leaving 15 bases between. CDR3 coding DNA: TGTGCCAGCAGTTTGGACAGCGGATCAGGTGGCTACACCTTC. Translated: CASSLDSGSGGYTF.

This chain links TRBV18 with TRBJ2-7, with TRBD2 identical over 9 bases. The V and J ends lost 4 bases and 3 bases, in that order; junction bases with no gene match: 4. The CDR3 runs 14 residues. Germline CDR1 is KGHSH and CDR2 is LQKENI. The chain's CDR3 is CASSLAGEVYEQYF. In nucleotides, the CDR3 is TGTGCCAGCTCACTAGCGGGAGAGGTCTACGAGCAGTACTTC.

This chain links TRBV11-1 with TRBJ1-1, with 10 bases lining up with TRBD1. The CDR3 runs 15 residues. Germline CDR1 reads SGHAT; CDR2 reads FQDESV (reference sequence). V dropped 3 bases and J dropped 7; count of bases not matched to a gene: 8. The CDR3 reads CASSFIGTGEYEAFF. The DNA for the CDR3 is TGTGCCAGCAGCTTTATCGGGACAGGGGAATATGAAGCTTTCTTT. Based on the CDR3 plus reference TRBV11-1 and TRBJ1-1, the full variable domain is EAEVAQSPRYKITEKSQAVAFWCDPISGHATLYWYRQILGQGPELLVQFQDESVVDDSQLPKDRFSAERLKGVDSTLKIQPAELGDSAMYLCASSFIGTGEYEAFFGQGTRLTVV.